Presented here are 19 T cell receptor beta chains from one specimen sequenced in a study of cytomegalovirus exposure and HLA in healthy donors. With 60 Vbeta and 13 Jbeta primers, the PCR was carried out. Using immunoSEQ multiplex PCR, the repertoire was profiled, and TCRdb retains in-frame clones only, with some absent. This listing includes about 200,000 clones. The specimen was PBMCs. The source is a girl aged 2 to 10 in good health and CMV-seropositive.

The V and J genes are TRBV10-3 and TRBJ1-2, with 8 bases that match TRBD1. CDR1 and CDR2 from the germline V gene are ENHRY and SYGVKD. The CDR3 sequence is 15 residues long. The ends lost 6 bases at V and 2 bases at J; junction bases unmatched: 8. CDR3 sequence: CAIRVGTGGNYGYTF. CDR3 nucleotides: TGTGCCATCAGAGTTGGGACAGGTGGGAACTATGGCTACACCTTC.

The V call is TRBV5-5, the J call TRBJ1-6, with 8 bases that match TRBD1. CDR3 length equals 14 residues. Germline CDR1 SGHKS, CDR2 YYEKEE (reference sequence). J was trimmed by 6 bases and V by 3 bases; bases with no gene match: 2. The DNA of the CDR3 is TGTGCCAGCAGCTCGGGACAGGTTAATTCACCCCTCCACTTT. Translation: CASSSGQVNSPLHF.

This rearrangement joins TRBV10-2 to TRBJ1-4, with 8 bases that match TRBD1. The CDR3 contains 13 residues. With 6 bases clipped from V and 8 bases from J, the junction kept 5 bases outside the gene matches. Germline assignment: CDR1 WSHSY and CDR2 SAAADI. CDR3 nucleotides: TGCGCCAGCAGGACAGGGGTGGGCGAAAAACTGTTTTTT. Translated, it gives CASRTGVGEKLFF.

The genes are TRBV19 and TRBJ2-1, with 8 bases matching TRBD2. V was pared by 1 base and J by 7 bases, with 3 bases of the junction left unmatched. CDR1 is LNHDA and CDR2 is SQIVND in the germline V gene (reference sequence). The CDR3 runs to 14 residues. The CDR3 loop reads CASSIAASGNEQFF. CDR3 in DNA: TGTGCCAGTAGTATAGCTGCTAGCGGGAATGAGCAGTTCTTC.

The V and J genes are TRBV2 and TRBJ2-1; D is undetermined. This CDR3 has 11 residues. Per the germline V gene, CDR1 is SNHLY and CDR2 is FYNNEI. The V gene lost 4 bases and the J gene lost 8 bases, with 6 bases spanning the gap. This chain's CDR3 is CASSAQDEQFF. For the CDR3, the DNA is TGTGCCAGCAGTGCGCAGGATGAGCAGTTCTTC.

The V call is TRBV18, the J call TRBJ2-7; 7 positions agree with TRBD1. This CDR3 is built from 14 residues. V was clipped by 2 bases and J by 2 bases; unmatched bases: 3. Germline lookup yields CDR1 KGHSH and CDR2 LQKENI. Here the CDR3 DNA reads TGTGCCAGCTCACCAGGGACAGTTCCCTACGAGCAGTACTTC. Translation: CASSPGTVPYEQYF.

This chain links TRBV7-6 with TRBJ2-3; D uncertain. The V gene lost 1 base and the J gene lost 12 bases, with 20 bases spanning the gap. The CDR3 has 15 residues. Germline CDR1 is SGHVS and CDR2 is FNYEAQ. CDR3 DNA sequence: TGTGCCAGCAGCTTAGTTTCCAGGCACTCAATTTCACAGTATTTT. Protein sequence: CASSLVSRHSISQYF.

V is TRBV7-9 and J is TRBJ2-3; D is perhaps TRBD2 (5 bases). The V end lost 3 bases, the J end lost 6 bases, and 10 bases lay between the germline ends. The CDR3 length is 13 residues. Germline CDR1 and CDR2: SEHNR and FQNEAQ (reference sequence). The CDR3 nucleotides read TGTGCCAGCAGCTTCCCGGGGTTGGATACGCAGTATTTT. It is translated as CASSFPGLDTQYF.

On this clone: Additional DNA sequences in this sample encode the identical CDR3. The chain has TRBV11-2 and TRBJ2-2; D remains ambiguous. Germline values: CDR1 SGHAT, CDR2 FQNNGV. The length of the CDR3 is 14 residues. Deletions cut 1 base from V and 0 bases from J, with 3 bases between. CDR3 DNA sequence: TGTGCCAGCAGCTTAGGGCCGAACACCGGGGAGCTGTTTTTT. Translated, it gives CASSLGPNTGELFF. The full variable domain, with the rest looked up from reference TRBV11-2 and TRBJ2-2, is EAGVAQSPRYKIIEKRQSVAFWCNPISGHATLYWYQQILGQGPKLLIQFQNNGVVDDSQLPKDRFSAERLKGVDSTLKIQPAKLEDSAVYLCASSLGPNTGELFFGEGSRLTVL.

The chain is built from TRBV28 and TRBJ2-2; TRBD1 matches at 8 bases. J was trimmed by 13 bases and V by 5 bases; bases with no gene match: 6. This CDR3 region has 12 residues. Per the germline V gene, CDR1 is MDHEN and CDR2 is SYDVKM. The CDR3 loop reads CASSPGQGGLFF. For the CDR3, the DNA is TGTGCCAGCAGTCCCGGACAGGGTGGGCTGTTTTTT.

V gene TRBV11-2 combines with J gene TRBJ1-4; D is ambiguous. Germline CDR1 and CDR2: SGHAT and FQNNGV. The CDR3 spans 15 residues. Between the trimmed V and J ends, which lost 1 base and 6 bases, there was a span of 12 bases. The CDR3 DNA follows: TGTGCCAGCAGCTTAGGGGAGGGTCCGTATGAAAAACTGTTTTTT. It translates to CASSLGEGPYEKLFF.

The V and J genes are TRBV7-9 and TRBJ2-3, with TRBD2 matching over 8 bases. The junction had 15 bases not matched to a gene; V was cut back by 4 bases and J by 3 bases. There are 18 residues in the CDR3. Germline loops: CDR1 SEHNR, CDR2 FQNEAQ (reference sequence). CDR3 region: CASSSLVPSGLRTDTQYF. The CDR3 coding sequence is TGTGCCAGCAGCTCCCTAGTCCCTAGCGGGCTTAGGACAGATACGCAGTATTTT. Full variable domain (missing parts from reference TRBV7-9 and TRBJ2-3): DTGVSQNPRHKITKRGQNVTFRCDPISEHNRLYWYRQTLGQGPEFLTYFQNEAQLEKSRLLSDRFSAERPKGSFSTLEIQRTEQGDSAMYLCASSSLVPSGLRTDTQYFGPGTRLTVL.

CDR3 protein: CASSRDRNQETQYF. The DNA for the CDR3 is TGCGCCAGCAGCCGGGACAGAAACCAAGAGACCCAGTACTTC. This rearrangement joins TRBV5-1 to TRBJ2-5; 7 positions agree with TRBD1. The CDR3 is made up of 14 amino acids. Germline CDR1 and CDR2: SGHRS and YFSETQ. With V trimmed by 4 bases and J by 0 bases, 3 bases remained unmatched.

The rearrangement links TRBV7-9 to TRBJ2-7, with 10 bases aligning to TRBD2. CDR3 length equals 16 residues. The V gene's germline CDR1 is SEHNR and CDR2 FQNEAQ (reference sequence). With 6 bases clipped from V and 3 bases from J, the junction kept 11 bases outside the gene matches. CDR3 sequence: CASSSPIGLAVYEQYF. Written as DNA, the CDR3 is TGTGCCAGCAGTAGCCCTATAGGACTAGCGGTCTACGAGCAGTACTTC.

Note on this clone: An end of the junction does not agree with germline; a read error may underlie this. This sample includes further DNA sequences coding for the same CDR3. This rearrangement joins TRBV7-9 to TRBJ1-5; possible D gene TRBD1, 5 bases. The length of the CDR3 is 14 residues. Germline CDR1 reads SEHNR; CDR2 reads FQNEAQ (reference sequence). The CDR3 loop reads CASSRDSSNQPQHF. The CDR3 nucleotides read TGTGCTAGCAGCCGCGACAGTAGCAATCAGCCCCAGCATTTT.

Concerning this clone itself: Since the CDR3 does not end with the conserved phenylalanine or tryptophan, this likely comes from a read error. Because the CDR3's place on the DNA is in doubt, the DNA is left out and the CDR3 is given as listed by TCRdb. The chain carries TRBV5-6 and TRBJ1-1; the table's D call TRBD1 went unverified against the DNA. Termini included, the CDR3 measures 14 amino acids. CDR1 is SGHDT, CDR2 YYEEEE, per germline. The CDR3 loop reads CASSLGMGTPLVEH.

J is TRBJ1-5 and V is TRBV18; a weak D match, TRBD1 (6 bases). The CDR3 is 15 residues long. Trimming pared 6 bases from V and 5 bases from J, leaving 17 bases between. From germline, CDR1 is KGHSH and CDR2 LQKENI. The CDR3 bases are TGTGCCAGCTCCCGACAGACAGGTCAGGATCAGCCCCAGCATTTT. Its protein product is CASSRQTGQDQPQHF.

The chain joins TRBV27 to TRBJ1-4, with D unresolved. Deletions cut 4 bases from V and 4 bases from J, with 10 bases between. This CDR3 spans 14 amino acids. CDR1 and CDR2 from the germline V gene are MNHEY and SMNVEV (reference sequence). The CDR3 is CASSWRTDNEKLFF. For the CDR3, the DNA is TGTGCCAGCAGTTGGAGGACGGATAATGAAAAACTGTTTTTT.

The gene calls are TRBV27 and TRBJ2-7; D gene uncertain. From germline, CDR1 is MNHEY and CDR2 SMNVEV (reference sequence). The CDR3 is made up of 14 amino acids. V was trimmed by 1 base and J by 2 bases, leaving 9 bases between them. The CDR3 DNA sequence: TGTGCCAGCAGTTTATTGGGCAGGCCCTACGAGCAGTACTTC. Its translation: CASSLLGRPYEQYF.